This TCR beta chain was retrieved from a study of blood T cell repertoires in COVID-19. Looking at the study overall: The samples span acute and convalescent COVID-19 from the United States, Italy and Spain. T cells, B-cell-depleted T cells, or PBMCs provided the cDNA or gDNA that served as material.

This CDR3 contains 15 residues. V was clipped by 3 bases and J by 0 bases, with 12 bases between them. Germline V gene sequence: CDR1 SGHTS, CDR2 YDEGEE. Per the original data handling: Amplification of reference gene primers was used by the study to estimate nucleated cell counts. The table came from immunoSEQ multiplex PCR; TCRdb's copy has only in-frame clones and leaves some out. For V, J and clone size, that table is used; D and trimming come from the DNA. Of approximately 350,000 clones in the sample, 80% to 90% were seen once. During active infection, Seattle patients enrolled and were then monitored through disease.

The chain couples TRBV5-8 to TRBJ2-5; D call uncertain. Sequencing used peripheral blood. The clonotype comes from a woman aged 45-60 years with COVID-19, enrolled during active disease. CDR3 in DNA: TGTGCCAGCAGCTCCGACTTTACTAACCAAGAGACCCAGTACTTC. Protein product: CASSSDFTNQETQYF.